Listed below are T cell receptor beta chains from one sample, sequenced in a study of T cells in Graves' hyperthyroidism and ophthalmopathy. One entry per CDR3 protein results from TCRdb running MiXCR on the multiplex PCR reads. There are fewer than 650,000 distinct CDR3 sequences in the sample; around 14% occur only once, and 7.1% lies in the top ten. The sequencing sample was made of blood. These receptors all stem from a woman aged 18 to 35 with Graves' ophthalmopathy. Each CDR3 is given with its conserved first and last residue. D genes are given only for firm matches. Clone size appears in some rows only: once, few, many, or a class for an expanded clone.

cdr3_length	v_call	d_call	clone_size	j_call	cdr3_aa	cdr3_nt
15	TRBV2	TRBD1	many	TRBJ1-1	CASSRTGTGVGEAFF	TGTGCCAGCAGTCGGACCGGGACAGGGGTAGGTGAAGCTTTCTTT
13	TRBV7-9	.	few	TRBJ1-2	CASSTGGTYGYTF	TGTGCCAGCAGCACCGGGGGGACCTATGGCTACACCTTC
16	TRBV19	.	.	TRBJ2-5	CASSLTSDYLGETQYF	TGTGCCAGTAGTTTGACATCGGACTACCTAGGGGAGACCCAGTACTTC
14	TRBV24-1	TRBD1	few	TRBJ1-2	CATSDPQGAGGHTF	TGTGCCACCAGTGATCCACAGGGGGCCGGGGGCCACACCTTC
13	TRBV12-5	.	many	TRBJ1-5	CASGLNRDQPQHF	TGTGCTAGTGGTTTGAACAGGGATCAGCCCCAGCATTTT
13	TRBV9	.	.	TRBJ2-5	CASNFGGQETQCF	TGTGCCAGCAACTTTGGGGGGCAAGAGACCCAGTGCTTC
17	TRBV4-3	TRBD2	many	TRBJ2-7	CASSQVGGLAGVYEQYF	TGCGCCAGCAGCCAAGTAGGGGGACTAGCGGGAGTGTACGAGCAGTACTTC
14	TRBV7-9	.	few	TRBJ2-1	CASSLEGLYNEQFF	TGTGCCAGCAGCTTAGAGGGACTCTACAATGAGCAGTTCTTC
14	TRBV12-3/TRBV12-4	.	many	TRBJ1-2	CASSYGGVRGGYTF	TGTGCCAGCAGTTACGGGGGCGTTAGAGGGGGCTACACCTTC
12	TRBV2	.	many	TRBJ2-7	CASIRGGYEQYF	TGTGCCAGCATTAGGGGGGGCTACGAGCAGTACTTC
15	TRBV10-3	.	few	TRBJ2-3	CAISESKGRIDTQYF	TGTGCCATCAGTGAGTCAAAGGGGAGGATAGATACGCAGTATTTT
13	TRBV30	TRBD1	few	TRBJ1-2	CAYTQGALDGYTF	TGTGCCTACACACAGGGGGCGCTTGATGGCTACACCTTC
14	TRBV11-2	.	many	TRBJ1-4	CASSSGQLNEKLFF	TGTGCCAGCAGCTCCGGACAGCTTAATGAAAAACTGTTTTTT
13	TRBV2	.	few	TRBJ2-7	CASSEGKIYEQYF	TGTGCCAGCAGTGAAGGGAAGATCTACGAGCAGTACTTC
13	TRBV28	TRBD2	many	TRBJ2-1	CATATGGQGEQFF	TGTGCCACCGCGACGGGAGGCCAGGGTGAGCAGTTCTTC
13	TRBV28	.	many	TRBJ2-7	CAGGTGNRWEQYF	TGTGCCGGGGGAACGGGAAATCGGTGGGAGCAGTACTTC
16	TRBV2	.	many	TRBJ2-6	CASSEGWSSGANVLTF	TGTGCCAGCAGTGAAGGATGGAGCTCTGGGGCCAACGTCCTGACTTTC
14	TRBV7-2	TRBD2	many	TRBJ2-1	CASSFGLAWYEQFF	TGTGCCAGCAGCTTCGGACTAGCTTGGTATGAGCAGTTCTTC
16	TRBV28	.	.	TRBJ1-3	CASDGSGTETGNTIYF	TGTGCCAGCGACGGGTCAGGCACCGAGACTGGAAACACCATATATTTT
15	TRBV2	TRBD1	many	TRBJ1-5	CASSSWDRRDQPQHF	TGTGCCAGCAGTTCCTGGGACAGGCGGGATCAGCCCCAGCATTTT
17	TRBV27	.	.	TRBJ2-1	CASSLPPPGLSGNEQFF	TGTGCCAGCAGTTTACCCCCCCCGGGACTCTCCGGGAATGAGCAGTTCTTC
16	TRBV6-1	TRBD2	many	TRBJ2-1	CASRRGGGFSTHEQFF	TGTGCCAGCAGGCGGGGGGGCGGTTTTTCCACCCATGAGCAGTTCTTC
15	TRBV12-3/TRBV12-4	TRBD2	many	TRBJ2-1	CASRAATSGIDEQFF	TGTGCCAGCAGAGCTGCTACTAGCGGGATCGATGAGCAGTTCTTC
15	TRBV6-1	TRBD2	.	TRBJ2-1	CASTLGLVVSDEQFF	TGTGCCAGCACCCTAGGACTAGTCGTGTCTGATGAGCAGTTCTTC
16	TRBV6-1	.	few	TRBJ1-6	CASDIPKGLWNSPLHF	TGTGCCAGCGATATCCCGAAGGGGCTGTGGAATTCACCCCTCCACTTT
17	TRBV7-6	.	.	TRBJ2-5	CASSLEERGAEQETQYF	TGTGCCAGCAGCTTAGAAGAGCGTGGGGCAGAGCAAGAGACCCAGTACTTC
14	TRBV19	.	.	TRBJ1-1	CASSINSLRAEAFF	TGTGCCAGTAGTATAAATTCCCTCCGGGCTGAAGCTTTCTTT
14	TRBV24-1	TRBD1	.	TRBJ2-2	CATSSRTGDRELFF	TGTGCCACCAGTTCCCGGACAGGTGACCGGGAGCTGTTTTTT
16	TRBV12-3/TRBV12-4	.	few	TRBJ1-2	CASSPQGAEGIDGCTF	TGTGCCAGCAGTCCCCAAGGGGCGGAAGGTATCGACGGCTGCACCTTC
14	TRBV28	.	few	TRBJ2-7	CASTLSDPSYEQYF	TGTGCCAGCACCCTTTCCGACCCCTCCTACGAGCAGTACTTC
15	TRBV6-1	.	.	TRBJ1-3	CASSRQDRSGNTIYF	TGTGCCAGCAGTCGTCAGGATCGCTCTGGAAACACCATATATTTT
15	TRBV29-1	.	.	TRBJ2-2	CSVSGPVPITGELFF	TGCAGCGTGTCGGGCCCAGTCCCCATCACCGGGGAGCTGTTTTTT
14	TRBV20-1	TRBD2	many	TRBJ2-1	CSAGPSGRYNEQFF	TGCAGTGCTGGCCCCAGCGGGAGGTACAATGAGCAGTTCTTC
12	TRBV7-9	.	.	TRBJ2-7	CASSLGIGEQYF	TGTGCCAGCAGCCTAGGTATAGGCGAGCAGTACTTC
17	TRBV20-1	TRBD2	.	TRBJ2-1	CSARNSGKPFSYNEQFF	TGCAGTGCTAGAAATAGCGGGAAACCTTTCTCCTACAATGAGCAGTTCTTC
15	TRBV28	.	many	TRBJ2-7	CASKGGAGVGYEQYF	TGTGCCAGCAAGGGGGGGGCAGGGGTCGGATACGAGCAGTACTTC
14	TRBV18	.	.	TRBJ2-2	CASGEQEGTGELFF	TGTGCCAGCGGAGAACAGGAGGGTACCGGGGAGCTGTTTTTT
15	TRBV6-1	.	many	TRBJ1-1	CASTLTLAPSAEAFF	TGTGCCAGCACTCTTACTCTGGCCCCGAGCGCTGAAGCTTTCTTT
14	TRBV27	TRBD1	few	TRBJ1-4	CASSLQGDNEKLFF	TGTGCCAGCAGTTTACAGGGGGATAATGAAAAACTGTTTTTT
15	TRBV7-9	TRBD1	many	TRBJ2-1	CASRGGSGSYNEQFF	TGTGCCAGCAGAGGGGGCTCCGGCTCCTACAATGAGCAGTTCTTC
15	TRBV28	.	many	TRBJ2-1	CASSLRGGHYNEQFF	TGTGCCAGCAGTTTAAGGGGGGGCCACTACAATGAGCAGTTCTTC
14	TRBV2	.	many	TRBJ2-5	CASSTGTPGETQYF	TGTGCCAGCTCTACCGGGACACCTGGTGAGACCCAGTACTTC
13	TRBV7-9	.	few	TRBJ1-3	CASSLPVGNTIYF	TGTGCCAGCAGCTTACCAGTTGGAAACACCATATATTTT
13	TRBV10-3	.	many	TRBJ2-7	CAISVVSLIEQYF	TGTGCCATCAGTGTCGTAAGTCTAATCGAGCAGTACTTC
16	TRBV5-1	.	.	TRBJ1-1	CASSLRMGGAGTEAFF	TGCGCCAGCAGCCTACGGATGGGCGGCGCGGGCACTGAAGCTTTCTTT
15	TRBV6-5	.	many	TRBJ1-2	CASSYYKGAGYGYTF	TGTGCCAGCAGTTACTACAAAGGGGCAGGCTATGGCTACACCTTC
14	TRBV12-3/TRBV12-4	TRBD1	many	TRBJ2-1	CASSLGDRDNEQFF	TGTGCCAGCAGTTTGGGGGACAGGGATAATGAGCAGTTCTTC
15	TRBV10-2	.	few	TRBJ1-1	CASSEGTRMDTEAFF	TGCGCCAGCAGTGAGGGGACAAGGATGGACACTGAAGCTTTCTTT
11	TRBV29-1	.	many	TRBJ1-1	CSVEAYTEAFF	TGCAGCGTTGAAGCTTACACTGAAGCTTTCTTT
13	TRBV11-2	.	.	TRBJ2-7	CASSLDLRSGQYF	TGTGCCAGCAGCTTAGATCTTAGGTCAGGGCAGTACTTC
16	TRBV7-2	TRBD2	many	TRBJ2-7	CASSTETSGSSYEQYF	TGTGCCAGCAGCACCGAGACTAGCGGGAGCTCCTACGAGCAGTACTTC
11	TRBV2	.	.	TRBJ1-3	CASSARGTIYF	TGTGCCAGCAGTGCCAGAGGAACCATATATTTT
14	TRBV27	.	many	TRBJ1-5	CARAVQGPSQPQHF	TGTGCCAGGGCTGTTCAGGGGCCCTCTCAGCCCCAGCATTTT